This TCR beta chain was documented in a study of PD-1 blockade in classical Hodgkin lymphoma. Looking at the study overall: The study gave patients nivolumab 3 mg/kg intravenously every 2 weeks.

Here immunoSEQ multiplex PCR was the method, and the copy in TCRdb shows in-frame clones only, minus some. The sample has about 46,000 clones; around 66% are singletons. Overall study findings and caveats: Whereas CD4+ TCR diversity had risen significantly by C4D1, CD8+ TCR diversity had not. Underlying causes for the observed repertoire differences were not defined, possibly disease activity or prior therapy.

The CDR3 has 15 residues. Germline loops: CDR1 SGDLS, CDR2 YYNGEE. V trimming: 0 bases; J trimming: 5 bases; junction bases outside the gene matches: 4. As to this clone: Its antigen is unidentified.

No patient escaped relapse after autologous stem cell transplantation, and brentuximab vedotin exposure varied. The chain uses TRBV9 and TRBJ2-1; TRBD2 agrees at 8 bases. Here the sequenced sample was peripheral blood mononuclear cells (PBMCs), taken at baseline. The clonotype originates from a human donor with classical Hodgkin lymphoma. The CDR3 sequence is CASSVGAGVDNEQFF. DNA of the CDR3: TGTGCCAGCAGCGTAGGAGCGGGAGTCGACAATGAGCAGTTCTTC.